This is a list of T cell receptor beta chains from one sample in a study of blood T cell repertoires in COVID-19. The assay was immunoSEQ multiplex PCR, and TCRdb's table has in-frame clones only and misses some. The sample contains 250,000 or so clones, roughly 80% of which appear only once. What was sequenced was peripheral blood. Every receptor here comes from a woman between 18 and 30 years old with acute or convalescent COVID-19. CDR3s leave out the opening cysteine and the closing phenylalanine or tryptophan. D genes are given only for firm matches.

>NA|TRBJ1-4|TRBV6-2/TRBV6-3
ASSLQGRSEKLF
>TRBD1|TRBJ1-2|TRBV30
AWSSTGGTYGYT
>NA|TRBJ2-1|TRBV6-6
ASSYSGADYNEQF
>TRBD1|TRBJ2-1|TRBV25-1
ASSRGTGRGNEQF
>NA|TRBJ2-4|TRBV5-6
ASSLGGGNIQY
>TRBD2|TRBJ2-1|TRBV18
ASSLLRVGGRYGEQF
>TRBD2|TRBJ2-7|TRBV5-3
ARSLGLAESTPN
>NA|TRBJ1-2|TRBV7-9
ASSRDYSDGYT
>NA|TRBJ2-7|TRBV28
ASSPGLTSYEQY
>NA|TRBJ1-2|TRBV2
ASSEFAGIYGYT